The sequence of this TCR beta chain was determined in a study of blood T cell repertoires in COVID-19. Whole-study context: Whether acute or convalescent, the COVID-19 samples came from the United States, Italy and Spain.

Trimming pared 4 bases from V and 8 bases from J, leaving 10 bases between. The germline V gene encodes CDR1 DFQATT and CDR2 SNEGSKA (reference sequence). The CDR3 covers 11 residues. Authors' data handling: Amplification of reference gene primers was used by the study to estimate nucleated cell counts. The data were produced by immunoSEQ multiplex PCR, yet TCRdb's version contains in-frame clones alone and is incomplete. The V and J calls and the clone size are those of that table, but D and trimming were determined from the DNA. The table includes under 450,000 clones, 91% detected once. The age range of participants was 18 to 89 years, with residence in about 25 US areas. Participants reported their clinical history, and cohort assignment relied on those reports.

The chain uses TRBV20-1 and TRBJ2-3; TRBD2 is a possible D gene (5 bases). The origin of this receptor is a woman in her 40s who had been exposed to COVID-19. Sequencing was performed on PBMCs or T cells enriched from blood (not recorded which). The CDR3 DNA reads TGCAGTGCTAAAAAAGGAGGTACGCAGTATTTT. Protein sequence: CSAKKGGTQYF.